One T cell receptor (beta chain) is described in this entry. Its antigen is currently unknown. This sample was included in a study of CD8+ T cells in alopecia areata. Points from the study as a whole: Links between baseline CD8+ expansion and response need larger treated cohorts.

As to treatment: oral pan-JAK inhibitor, 5-10 mg twice daily. Sequencing used cDNA as its template, made by extracting RNA and reverse transcribing it. Using immunoSEQ multiplex PCR, the repertoire was profiled, and TCRdb retains in-frame clones only, with some absent. The sample lists over 100,000 clones, 50% to 75% occurring once. Trimming removed 3 bases from V and 0 bases from J; junction bases left unmatched: 4. CDR3 length: 16 amino acids. The V gene's germline CDR1 is LNHDA and CDR2 SQIVND (reference sequence). The chain carries TRBV19 and TRBJ1-1, with 10 bases that match TRBD1. The receptor comes from a human donor with alopecia areata. Sequences were derived from CD8+ T cells sorted from blood, sampled at week 24, from a patient treated with tofacitinib. CDR3 sequence reads: CASSMWTGGLNTEAFF. Written as DNA, the CDR3 is TGTGCCAGTAGTATGTGGACAGGGGGTCTGAACACTGAAGCTTTCTTT.